Listed below are T cell receptor beta chains from one sample, sequenced in a study of cytomegalovirus exposure and HLA in healthy donors. TCRdb keeps only in-frame clones here, not all; method: immunoSEQ multiplex PCR. There are more than 95,000 clones in the sample; about 88% occur only once, and approximately 4% lies in the top ten. Material: PBMCs. The receptor source for this set is a woman under 30 in good health and CMV-seropositive. Each CDR3 is given with its conserved first and last residue. D genes are given only for firm matches. Clone size is given for some rows only: seen once, a few or many times, or a class if the clone is expanded.

TRBV30	.	.	TRBJ1-5	TGTGCCTGGAGAGTACTCGACAGGAAAAAGCGGTATAGCAATCAGCCCCAGCATTTT	CAWRVLDRKKRYSNQPQHF
TRBV5-4	.	.	TRBJ2-3	TGTGCCAGCAGCACCCGGGGCACAGATACGCAGTATTTT	CASSTRGTDTQYF
TRBV5-1	.	.	TRBJ2-7	TGCGCCAGCAGCTTGGCAGGCAGTCGTAGCGAGCAGTACTTC	CASSLAGSRSEQYF
TRBV5-4	.	.	TRBJ2-3	TGTGCCAGCAGCTCCCGACAGGCGGATACGCAGTATTTT	CASSSRQADTQYF
TRBV6-1	TRBD1	.	TRBJ2-5	TGTGCCAGCAGTGAAGCCAGACAGGGACGAGGGGAGACCCAGTACTTC	CASSEARQGRGETQYF
TRBV4-1	TRBD2	.	TRBJ2-1	TGCGCCAGCAGATGGGGTAGCGGGAGGCACAATGAGCAGTTCTTC	CASRWGSGRHNEQFF
TRBV6-1	.	.	TRBJ1-1	TGTGCCAGCAGTGATTTAAGGCGGCTGAACACTGAAGCTTTCTTT	CASSDLRRLNTEAFF
TRBV19	TRBD2	.	TRBJ2-3	TGTGCCAGTAGTATCCGAGGTAGCGGGAGGGCCGGGTCGAGCACAGATACGCAGTATTTT	CASSIRGSGRAGSSTDTQYF
TRBV10-3	.	.	TRBJ2-2	TGTGCCATCGGGTCTAGGGGGGGATCGAACACCGGGGAGCTGTTTTTT	CAIGSRGGSNTGELFF
TRBV29-1	.	.	TRBJ1-1	TGCAGCGTTACACAGGGAATGACTGAAGCTTTCTTT	CSVTQGMTEAFF
TRBV5-1	.	.	TRBJ1-6	TGCGCCAGCAGCAAGCTAACCGTTGATAATTCACCCCTCCACTTT	CASSKLTVDNSPLHF
TRBV5-1	.	few	TRBJ2-7	TGCGCCAGCAGCTTGCCAGGGAACGAGCAGTACTTC	CASSLPGNEQYF
TRBV9	TRBD1	.	TRBJ1-1	TGTGCCAGCAGCGTAGGGGACAGGGGTGACACTGAAGCTTTCTTT	CASSVGDRGDTEAFF
TRBV28	.	.	TRBJ2-5	TGTGCCAGCAGTTTATTCAAGGCGCGGCTCGCAGGGTCGGGGATAGGGGGTAGAGAGACCCAGTACTTC	CASSLFKARLAGSGIGGRETQYF
TRBV6-4	TRBD1	.	TRBJ2-1	TGTGCCAGCAGTGTCGGACAGGGGATGTCCTACAATGAGCAGTTCTTC	CASSVGQGMSYNEQFF
TRBV5-4	.	.	TRBJ2-7	TGTGCCAGCAGCCCACAGACCCGGACTTACGAGCAGTACTTC	CASSPQTRTYEQYF
TRBV28	.	.	TRBJ2-7	.	CASTSGQPPYEQYF
TRBV15	.	once	TRBJ1-1	TGTGCCACCAGCAGACAGGGGCGGACTGAAGCTTTCTTT	CATSRQGRTEAFF
TRBV9	.	few	TRBJ1-4	TGTGCCAGCAGCCCCCGGGGGGCTGCAACTAATGAAAAACTGTTTTTT	CASSPRGAATNEKLFF
TRBV6-5	TRBD1	few	TRBJ1-2	TGTGCCAGCAGATTAGCGACAGGGCACGGCTACACCTTC	CASRLATGHGYTF
TRBV7-6	TRBD1	.	TRBJ1-1	TGTGCCAGCAGCCCAGTAGAGGGGGCGGTGGAGGGAGCTTTCTTT	CASSPVEGAVEGAFF
TRBV6-1	TRBD2	.	TRBJ2-7	TGTGCCAGCAGCCAGCTTGGGGGGGGGTACGAGCAGTACTTC	CASSQLGGGYEQYF
TRBV2	TRBD2	.	TRBJ2-5	TGTGCCAGCAGTGGGGGACTAGCGGGTCTAGAGACCCAGTACTTC	CASSGGLAGLETQYF
TRBV27	TRBD1	.	TRBJ1-6	TGTGCCAGCAGTTCCAAACCGGGACAGGGTATTTCACCCCTCCACTTT	CASSSKPGQGISPLHF
TRBV7-7	.	.	TRBJ2-5	TGTGCCAGCAGCCTTCCGGGGGGCTCCAGGGTTCAAGAGACCCAGTACTTC	CASSLPGGSRVQETQYF
TRBV6-1	TRBD2	.	TRBJ2-1	TGTGCCAGCAGTGAAGCCGCAGGACTAGCGGGCAGTGAGCAGTTCTTC	CASSEAAGLAGSEQFF
TRBV12-5	.	.	TRBJ2-3	TGTGCTAGTGGTTTGCCGGGCGGGCCGCAGTATTTT	CASGLPGGPQYF
TRBV7-9	.	few	TRBJ1-1	TGTGCCAGCAGCTTTTCCGTTATAGGAGTAAAGACTGAAGCTTTCTTT	CASSFSVIGVKTEAFF
TRBV5-1	TRBD2	.	TRBJ2-1	TGCGCCAGCAGCTTGGGAGTTGGCGGGAGGGCGGGGAATGAGCAGTTCTTC	CASSLGVGGRAGNEQFF
TRBV6-1	TRBD1	.	TRBJ1-4	TGTGCCAGCAGTGGCGGGGGACAGGGGATGTACAAACTGTTTTTT	CASSGGGQGMYKLFF
TRBV5-1	TRBD1	.	TRBJ2-2	TGCGCCAGCAGCTATGCCACAGGGGAGTCCGGGGAGCTGTTTTTT	CASSYATGESGELFF
TRBV9	TRBD1	.	TRBJ1-1	TGTGCCAGCAGCGGGACAGGGCGGACTGAAGCTTTCTTT	CASSGTGRTEAFF
TRBV18	.	.	TRBJ2-7	TGTGCCAGCTCACGCGACAGATCCTACGAGCAGTACTTC	CASSRDRSYEQYF
TRBV27	TRBD1	.	TRBJ2-7	TGTGCCAGCAAAGGGACAGGGGTGTCCTACGAGCAGTACTTC	CASKGTGVSYEQYF
TRBV5-4	TRBD2	.	TRBJ2-5	TGTGCCAGCAGTTTGTCTGGGGGGGTCTCGGAGACCCAGTACTTC	CASSLSGGVSETQYF
TRBV5-1	.	.	TRBJ1-1	TGCGCCAGCAGCAGGGACTCGGGGACCATGAACACTGAAGCTTTCTTT	CASSRDSGTMNTEAFF
TRBV9	.	.	TRBJ2-7	TGTGCCAGCAGCGCCAGCGCAGGGGTAGCCTACGAGCAGTACTTC	CASSASAGVAYEQYF
TRBV6-5	TRBD1	.	TRBJ1-1	TGTGCCAGCGGCCCGACAGGGGAAAACACTGAAGCTTTCTTT	CASGPTGENTEAFF
TRBV27	.	few	TRBJ1-5	TGTGCCAGCAGCTTCAGGGCTTCGGGTCAGCCCCAGCATTTT	CASSFRASGQPQHF
TRBV10-3	.	.	TRBJ2-2	TGTGCCATCAGAGACAGTCCCGACACCGGGGAGCTGTTTTTT	CAIRDSPDTGELFF
TRBV6-1	TRBD1	.	TRBJ2-4	TGTGCCATCCAGAGACAGGGAGATGGGATTCAGTACTTC	CAIQRQGDGIQYF
TRBV9	.	.	TRBJ2-7	TGTGCCAGCAGCGTAGCGCCAGGGGAAACCTACGAGCAGTACTTC	CASSVAPGETYEQYF
TRBV6-4	.	.	TRBJ2-3	TGTGCCAGCAGTGACAAGGGGGACACAGATACGCAGTATTTT	CASSDKGDTDTQYF
TRBV5-1	TRBD1	.	TRBJ2-7	TGCGCCAGCAGCTCTCGGGACAGCTTTCCGTTATCCTCCTACGAGCAGTACTTC	CASSSRDSFPLSSYEQYF
TRBV6-5	TRBD1	.	TRBJ1-6	TGTGCCAGCAGACCCCCGGGACAGGGGGAATCACCCCTCCACTTT	CASRPPGQGESPLHF
TRBV15	TRBD2	large	TRBJ2-5	TGTGCCACCAGCCCGTTCGGGGGGTACCAAGAGACCCAGTACTTC	CATSPFGGYQETQYF
TRBV28	.	few	TRBJ2-7	TGTGCCAGCGCCCCCGGCAGGGCCTACGAGCAGTACTTC	CASAPGRAYEQYF
TRBV6-6	.	.	TRBJ2-1	TGTGCCAGCAGTTACCGCGATGAGCAGTTCTTC	CASSYRDEQFF
TRBV30	TRBD2	.	TRBJ2-3	TGTGCCTGGACTACCGGGACTAGCGGGAGGGCGGGGAATACGCAGTATTTT	CAWTTGTSGRAGNTQYF
TRBV6-1	.	.	TRBJ1-1	TGTGCCAGCCGGCCGACTCCGAACAGGATGACTGAAGCTTTCTTT	CASRPTPNRMTEAFF
TRBV15	.	.	TRBJ2-7	TGTGCCACCAGCAGAGAGCAGGGGAGTCCCTACGAGCAGTACTTC	CATSREQGSPYEQYF
TRBV13	TRBD1	.	TRBJ1-1	TGTGCCAGCAGCTTAGGCCTCAGGGGGCGATTCACTGAAGCTTTCTTT	CASSLGLRGRFTEAFF
TRBV6-5	TRBD2	.	TRBJ2-7	TGTGCCAGCAGTTATGGAGCGGGAGGGCTAAACGAGCAGTACTTC	CASSYGAGGLNEQYF
TRBV28	.	.	TRBJ1-2	TGTGCCAGCAGTATCCCCATCTATGGCTACACCTTC	CASSIPIYGYTF
TRBV7-8	TRBD2	once	TRBJ2-7	TGTGCCAGCAGCTCCCGGCGGGGGGCGTACGAGCAGTACTTC	CASSSRRGAYEQYF
TRBV28	TRBD1	.	TRBJ2-7	TGTGCCAGCACCTCCCGGACAGGGGATGAGTACTTC	CASTSRTGDEYF
TRBV10-3	TRBD2	.	TRBJ2-1	TGTGCCATCAGGGGGACTAGTGCAGACCACTACAATGAGCAGTTCTTC	CAIRGTSADHYNEQFF
TRBV5-1	TRBD2	.	TRBJ2-1	TGCGCCAGCAGCTCCCTAGGTATTAGCGGGGTTCAAAGCTCCTACAATGAGCAGTTCTTC	CASSSLGISGVQSSYNEQFF